The 8 T cell receptor beta chains in this list originate from one sample, sequenced in a study of cytomegalovirus exposure and HLA in healthy donors. Profiling relied on immunoSEQ multiplex PCR, and the TCRdb table lists in-frame clones only, not all of them. This table holds 100,000 to 120,000 clones, roughly 89% found once. The sequenced material came from PBMCs. Receptor source: a woman aged 18-29 years in good health and CMV-seronegative.

This clone was counted a single time. This chain links TRBV27 with TRBJ2-5; D is possibly TRBD2 (5 bases). CDR1 and CDR2 from the germline V gene are MNHEY and SMNVEV (reference sequence). The CDR3 loop spans 8 amino acids. Trimming took off 6 bases at V and 14 bases at J, with 7 bases between the two ends. As DNA, the CDR3 is TGTGCCAGCAGCGGGATTTACTTC. Amino acid sequence: CASSGIYF.

The V gene is TRBV15, the J gene TRBJ2-5; 7 bases agree with TRBD1. CDR3 length: 18 residues. V lost 3 bases, J lost 5 bases, and 18 bases stayed unmatched. Germline-derived CDR1 and CDR2 are LNHNV and YYDKDF (reference sequence). CDR3 in amino acids: CATSSKGQTGLGGETQYF. For the CDR3, the DNA is TGTGCCACCAGCAGCAAGGGACAGACAGGGTTGGGTGGGGAGACCCAGTACTTC.

The chain uses TRBV5-4 and TRBJ2-5; 7 bases agree with TRBD2. Looked up from germline, CDR1 is SGHNT and CDR2 is YYREEE (reference sequence). J was trimmed by 5 bases and V by 1 base; bases with no gene match: 2. This CDR3 contains 13 residues. Here the CDR3 reads CASSLMGGETQYF. CDR3 DNA: TGTGCCAGCAGCTTGATGGGAGGGGAGACCCAGTACTTC.

The J gene is TRBJ2-5, the V gene TRBV4-3, with TRBD2 identical over 13 bases. The CDR3 contains 16 residues. The V segment lost 0 bases and the J segment 5 bases; nucleotides outside the gene matches: 3. Germline CDR1 reads LGHNA; CDR2 reads YSLEER. CDR3 region: CASSQETSGGLETQYF. DNA for the CDR3: TGCGCCAGCAGCCAAGAGACTAGCGGGGGGTTGGAGACCCAGTACTTC.

The genes are TRBV7-3 and TRBJ2-1; weak D call: TRBD2 (6 bases). With 5 bases removed from V and 4 bases from J, the gap between germline ends came to 12 bases. This CDR3 contains 14 residues. CDR1 and CDR2 (germline): SGHTA, FQGTGA. CDR3 sequence: CASSPRGSYNEQFF. CDR3 DNA: TGTGCCAGCAGCCCGCGGGGCAGTTACAATGAGCAGTTCTTC. The full variable domain, completed using reference TRBV7-3 and TRBJ2-1, is GAGVSQTPSNKVTEKGKYVELRCDPISGHTALYWYRQSLGQGPEFLIYFQGTGAADDSGLPNDRFFAVRPEGSVSTLKIQRTERGDSAVYLCASSPRGSYNEQFFGPGTRLTVL.

Concerning this clone: At one of its ends the junction is not consistent with the germline gene, which may arise from a read error. V gene TRBV4-1 combines with J gene TRBJ2-1; 8 nucleotides agree with TRBD1. The CDR3 consists of 16 residues. Germline-derived CDR1 and CDR2 are MGHRA and YSYEKL. The CDR3 DNA follows: TGCGCCAGCAGCCAACCAGGACAGGGCGTCCTCAATGGGCAGTTCTTC. This gives the protein CASSQPGQGVLNGQFF.

Only a few counts were recorded for this clone. This chain uses TRBV4-1 with TRBJ1-5; D unresolved. CDR3 size: 15 residues. The germline V gene has CDR1 MGHRA and CDR2 YSYEKL. V shed 6 bases and J shed 6 bases, with 18 bases lying between them. The CDR3 here is CASSPRGGLSQPQHF. The CDR3 DNA follows: TGCGCCAGCAGTCCCAGAGGAGGTCTCAGTCAGCCCCAGCATTTT.

This clone showed up just once. The chain uses TRBV7-3 and TRBJ2-3; D gene ambiguous. Deletions cut 5 bases from V and 9 bases from J, with 21 bases between. Germline CDR1 and CDR2: SGHTA and FQGTGA. The CDR3 is made up of 15 amino acids. The CDR3 protein is CASSLNGPPETTQYF. DNA for the CDR3: TGTGCCAGCAGCCTAAATGGCCCGCCGGAGACCACGCAGTATTTT.